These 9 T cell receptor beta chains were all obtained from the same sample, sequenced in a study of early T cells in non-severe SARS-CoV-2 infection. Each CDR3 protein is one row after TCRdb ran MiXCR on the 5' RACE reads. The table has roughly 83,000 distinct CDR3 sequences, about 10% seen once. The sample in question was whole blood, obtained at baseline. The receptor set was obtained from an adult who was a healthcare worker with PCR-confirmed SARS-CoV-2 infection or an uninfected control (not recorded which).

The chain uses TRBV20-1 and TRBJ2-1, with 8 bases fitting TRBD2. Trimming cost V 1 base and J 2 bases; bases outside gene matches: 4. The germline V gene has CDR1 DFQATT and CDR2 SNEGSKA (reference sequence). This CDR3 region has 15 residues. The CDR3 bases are TGCAGTGCTAGAGTAGCGGGACCCACCTACAATGAGCAGTTCTTC. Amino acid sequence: CSARVAGPTYNEQFF.

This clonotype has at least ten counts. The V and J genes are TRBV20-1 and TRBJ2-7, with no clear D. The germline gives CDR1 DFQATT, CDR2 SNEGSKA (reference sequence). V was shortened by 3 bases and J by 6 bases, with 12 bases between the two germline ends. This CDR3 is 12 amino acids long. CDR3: CSASGQVGEQYF. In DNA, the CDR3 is TGCAGTGCTAGCGGTCAGGTCGGCGAGCAGTACTTC.

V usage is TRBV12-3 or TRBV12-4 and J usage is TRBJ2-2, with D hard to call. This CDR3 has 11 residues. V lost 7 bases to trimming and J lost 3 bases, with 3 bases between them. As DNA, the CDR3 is TGTGCCAGCACGCACACCGGGGAGCTGTTTTTT. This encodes CASTHTGELFF.

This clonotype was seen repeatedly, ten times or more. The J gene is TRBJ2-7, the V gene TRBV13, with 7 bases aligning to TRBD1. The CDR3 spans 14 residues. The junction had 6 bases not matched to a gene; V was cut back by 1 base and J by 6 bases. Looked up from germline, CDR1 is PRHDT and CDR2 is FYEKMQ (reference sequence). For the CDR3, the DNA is TGTGCCAGCAGCTTAGTAGACAGGGACGGCGAGCAGTACTTC. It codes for CASSLVDRDGEQYF. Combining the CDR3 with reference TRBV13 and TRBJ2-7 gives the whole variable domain AAGVIQSPRHLIKEKRETATLKCYPIPRHDTVYWYQQGPGQDPQFLISFYEKMQSDKGSIPDRFSAQQFSDYHSELNMSSLELGDSALYFCASSLVDRDGEQYFGPGTRLTVT.

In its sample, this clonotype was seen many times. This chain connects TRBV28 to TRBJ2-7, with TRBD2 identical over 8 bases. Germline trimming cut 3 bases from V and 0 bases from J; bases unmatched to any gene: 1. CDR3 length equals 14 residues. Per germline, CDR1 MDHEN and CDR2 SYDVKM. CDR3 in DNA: TGTGCCAGCAGTTTGAGCGGGAGCTCCTACGAGCAGTACTTC. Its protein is CASSLSGSSYEQYF.

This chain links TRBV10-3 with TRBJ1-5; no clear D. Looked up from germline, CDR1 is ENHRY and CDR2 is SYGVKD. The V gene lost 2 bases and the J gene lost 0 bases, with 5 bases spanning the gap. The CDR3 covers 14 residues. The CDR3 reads CAISEVASNQPQHF. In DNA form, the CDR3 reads TGTGCCATCAGTGAGGTAGCTAGCAATCAGCCCCAGCATTTT.

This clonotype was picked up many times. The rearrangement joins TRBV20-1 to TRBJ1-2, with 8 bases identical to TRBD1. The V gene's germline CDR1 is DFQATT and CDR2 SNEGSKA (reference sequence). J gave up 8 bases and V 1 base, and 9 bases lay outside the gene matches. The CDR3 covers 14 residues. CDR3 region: CSARVPRTGHGYTF. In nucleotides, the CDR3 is TGCAGTGCTAGAGTCCCCCGGACAGGGCACGGCTACACCTTC.

CDR3 sequence reads: CASGGTYNEQFF. The CDR3 nucleotides read TGTGCCAGCGGTGGAACCTACAATGAGCAGTTCTTC. This chain links TRBV3-1 with TRBJ2-1; D is unresolved. CDR1 and CDR2 (germline): LGHDT, YNNKEL (reference sequence). V was cut by 8 bases and J by 2 bases, with 7 bases left in between. The CDR3 length is 12 residues.

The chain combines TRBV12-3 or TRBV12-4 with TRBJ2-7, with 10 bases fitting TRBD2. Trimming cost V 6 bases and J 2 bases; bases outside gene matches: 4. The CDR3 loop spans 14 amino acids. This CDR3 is CASRTSGTTYEQYF. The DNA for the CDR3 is TGTGCCAGCAGAACTAGCGGGACCACCTACGAGCAGTACTTC.